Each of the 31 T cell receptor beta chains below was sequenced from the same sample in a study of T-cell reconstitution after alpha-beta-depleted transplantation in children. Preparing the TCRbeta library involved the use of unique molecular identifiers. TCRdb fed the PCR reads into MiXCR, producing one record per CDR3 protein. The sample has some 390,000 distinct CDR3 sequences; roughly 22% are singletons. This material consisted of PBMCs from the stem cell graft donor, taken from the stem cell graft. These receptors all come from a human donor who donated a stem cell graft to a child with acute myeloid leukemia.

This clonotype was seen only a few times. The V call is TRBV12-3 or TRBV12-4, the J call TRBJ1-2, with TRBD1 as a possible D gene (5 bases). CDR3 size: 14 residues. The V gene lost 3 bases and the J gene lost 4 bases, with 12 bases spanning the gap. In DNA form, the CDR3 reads TGTGCCAGCAGTTTCACAGGAAGATCCTATGGCTACACCTTC. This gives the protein CASSFTGRSYGYTF.

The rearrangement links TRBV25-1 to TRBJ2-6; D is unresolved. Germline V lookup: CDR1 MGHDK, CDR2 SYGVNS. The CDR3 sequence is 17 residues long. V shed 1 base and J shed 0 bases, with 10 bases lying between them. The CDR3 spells CASSELRESSGANVLTF. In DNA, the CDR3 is TGTGCCAGCAGTGAATTGAGAGAGAGCTCTGGGGCCAACGTCCTGACTTTC. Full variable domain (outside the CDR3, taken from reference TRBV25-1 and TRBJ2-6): EADIYQTPRYLVIGTGKKITLECSQTMGHDKMYWYQQDPGMELHLIHYSYGVNSTEKGDLSSESTVSRIRTEHFPLTLESARPSHTSQYLCASSELRESSGANVLTFGAGSRLTVL.

The CDR3 bases are TGTGCCAGCAGTGGTCAGCACACAGATACGCAGTATTTT. Amino acids: CASSGQHTDTQYF. J is TRBJ2-3 and V is TRBV6-1, with D uncertain. The V and J ends lost 4 bases and 2 bases respectively, with 7 bases between them. The germline gives CDR1 MNHNS, CDR2 SASEGT. There are 13 residues in the CDR3.

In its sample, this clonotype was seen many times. The CDR3 reads CATSDPNRDRNYGYTF. CDR3 coding DNA: TGTGCCACCAGTGATCCAAATAGGGACAGGAACTATGGCTACACCTTC. The rearrangement uses TRBV24-1 and TRBJ1-2; 8 nucleotides align to TRBD1. Germline assignment: CDR1 KGHDR and CDR2 SFDVKD. The CDR3 length is 16 residues. The junction had 7 bases not matched to a gene; V was cut back by 3 bases and J by 2 bases.

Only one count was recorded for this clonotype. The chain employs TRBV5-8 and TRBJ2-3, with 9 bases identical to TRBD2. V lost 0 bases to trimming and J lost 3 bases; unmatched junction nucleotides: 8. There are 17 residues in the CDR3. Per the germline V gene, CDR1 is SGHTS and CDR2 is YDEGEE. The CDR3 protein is CASSLAGTSRPTDTQYF. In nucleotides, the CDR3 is TGTGCCAGCAGCTTGGCAGGGACTAGCAGGCCGACAGATACGCAGTATTTT.

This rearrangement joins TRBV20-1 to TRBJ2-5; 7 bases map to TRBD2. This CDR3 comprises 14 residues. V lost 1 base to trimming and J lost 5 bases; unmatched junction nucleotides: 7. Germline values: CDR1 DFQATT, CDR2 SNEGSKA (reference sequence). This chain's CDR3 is CSARGPAGSETQYF. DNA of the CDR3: TGCAGTGCTAGAGGCCCAGCGGGATCGGAGACCCAGTACTTC.

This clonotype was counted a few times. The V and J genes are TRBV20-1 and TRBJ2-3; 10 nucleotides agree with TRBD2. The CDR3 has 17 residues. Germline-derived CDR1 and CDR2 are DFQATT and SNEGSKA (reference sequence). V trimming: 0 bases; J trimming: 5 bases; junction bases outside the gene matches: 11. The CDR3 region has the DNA TGCAGTGCTAGAGATTCAGGAGCGGGAGGGCCGGGAGATACGCAGTATTTT. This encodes CSARDSGAGGPGDTQYF.

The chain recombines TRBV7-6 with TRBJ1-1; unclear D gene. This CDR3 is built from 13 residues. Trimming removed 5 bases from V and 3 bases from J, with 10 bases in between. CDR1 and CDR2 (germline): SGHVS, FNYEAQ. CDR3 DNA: TGTGCCAGCAGCACCCGACGGGACACTGAAGCTTTCTTT. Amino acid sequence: CASSTRRDTEAFF.

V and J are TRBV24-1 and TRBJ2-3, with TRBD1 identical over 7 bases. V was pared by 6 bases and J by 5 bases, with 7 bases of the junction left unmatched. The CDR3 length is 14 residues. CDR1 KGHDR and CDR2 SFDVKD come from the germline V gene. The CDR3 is CATSPTGLGDTQYF. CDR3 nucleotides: TGTGCCACCAGTCCGACAGGGTTGGGAGATACGCAGTATTTT.

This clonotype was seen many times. CDR3 nucleotide sequence: TGCAGCGGGAATTACAGGGGCGTGAACACTGAAGCTTTCTTT. It encodes CSGNYRGVNTEAFF. The chain combines TRBV29-1 with TRBJ1-1; TRBD1 agrees at 7 bases. Per germline, CDR1 SQVTM and CDR2 ANQGSEA. Trimming cost V 7 bases and J 0 bases; bases outside gene matches: 8. This CDR3 is 14 amino acids long. Based on the CDR3 plus reference TRBV29-1 and TRBJ1-1, the full variable domain is SAVISQKPSRDICQRGTSLTIQCQVDSQVTMMFWYRQQPGQSLTLIATANQGSEATYESGFVIDKFPISRPNLTFSTLTVSNMSPEDSSIYLCSGNYRGVNTEAFFGQGTRLTVV.

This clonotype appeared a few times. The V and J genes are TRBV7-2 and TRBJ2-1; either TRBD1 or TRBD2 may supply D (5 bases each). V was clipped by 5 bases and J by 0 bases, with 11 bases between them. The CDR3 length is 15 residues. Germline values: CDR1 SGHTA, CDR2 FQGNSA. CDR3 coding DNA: TGTGCCAGCAGCCCGTGGGGGAGCTCCTACAATGAGCAGTTCTTC. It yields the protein CASSPWGSSYNEQFF.

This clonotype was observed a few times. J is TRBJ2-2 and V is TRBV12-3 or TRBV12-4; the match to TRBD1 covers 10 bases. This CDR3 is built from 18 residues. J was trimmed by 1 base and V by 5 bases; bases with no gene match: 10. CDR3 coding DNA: TGTGCCAGCAGTAACCGGGGACAGGGGCTCGAGAACACCGGGGAGCTGTTTTTT. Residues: CASSNRGQGLENTGELFF.

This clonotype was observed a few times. CDR3 sequence (DNA): TGCAGCGTCCTGGCGGGAGGCACAGATACGCAGTATTTT. This codes for CSVLAGGTDTQYF. This chain links TRBV29-1 with TRBJ2-3; 7 bases map to TRBD2. J was trimmed by 1 base and V by 6 bases; bases with no gene match: 4. The V gene's germline CDR1 is SQVTM and CDR2 ANQGSEA. This CDR3 has 13 residues.

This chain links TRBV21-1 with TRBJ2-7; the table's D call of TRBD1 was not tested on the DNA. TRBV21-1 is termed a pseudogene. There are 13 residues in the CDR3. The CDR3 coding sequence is TGTGCCAGCAGCAACCCCGGACCCTACGAGCAGTACTTC. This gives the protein CASSNPGPYEQYF.

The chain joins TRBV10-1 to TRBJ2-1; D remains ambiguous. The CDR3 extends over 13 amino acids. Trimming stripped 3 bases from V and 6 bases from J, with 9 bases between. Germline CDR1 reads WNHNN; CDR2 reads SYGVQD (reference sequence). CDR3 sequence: CASSDQIPNEQFF. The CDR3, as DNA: TGCGCCAGCAGTGACCAGATCCCCAATGAGCAGTTCTTC.

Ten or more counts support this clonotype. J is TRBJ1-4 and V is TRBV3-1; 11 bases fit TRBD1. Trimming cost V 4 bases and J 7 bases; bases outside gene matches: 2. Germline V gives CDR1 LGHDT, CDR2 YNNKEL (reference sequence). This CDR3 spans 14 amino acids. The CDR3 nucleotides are TGTGCCAGCAGCCTGGACAGGGGGCGTGAAAAACTGTTTTTT. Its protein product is CASSLDRGREKLFF. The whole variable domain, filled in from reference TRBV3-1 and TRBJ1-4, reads DTAVSQTPKYLVTQMGNDKSIKCEQNLGHDTMYWYKQDSKKFLKIMFSYNNKELIINETVPNRFSPKSPDKAHLNLHINSLELGDSAVYFCASSLDRGREKLFFGSGTQLSVL.

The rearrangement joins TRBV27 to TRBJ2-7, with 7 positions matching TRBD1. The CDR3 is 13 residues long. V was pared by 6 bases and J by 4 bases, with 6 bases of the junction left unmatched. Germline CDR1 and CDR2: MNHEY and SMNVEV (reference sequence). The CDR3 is CASRPGQRYEQYF. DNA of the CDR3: TGTGCCAGCAGACCGGGACAGAGGTACGAGCAGTACTTC.

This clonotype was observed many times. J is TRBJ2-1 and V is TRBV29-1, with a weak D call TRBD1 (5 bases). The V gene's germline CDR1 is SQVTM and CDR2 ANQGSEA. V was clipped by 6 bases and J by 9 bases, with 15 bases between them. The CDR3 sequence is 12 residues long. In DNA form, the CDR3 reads TGCAGCGTAGGGGCTGATTTGGGTGAGCAGTTCTTC. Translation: CSVGADLGEQFF.

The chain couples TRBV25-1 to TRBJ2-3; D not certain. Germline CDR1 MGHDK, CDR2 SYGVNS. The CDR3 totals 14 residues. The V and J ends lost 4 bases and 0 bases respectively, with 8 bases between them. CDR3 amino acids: CASSGRLSTDTQYF. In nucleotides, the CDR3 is TGTGCCAGCAGTGGGCGCTTAAGCACAGATACGCAGTATTTT. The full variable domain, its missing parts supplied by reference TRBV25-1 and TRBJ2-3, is EADIYQTPRYLVIGTGKKITLECSQTMGHDKMYWYQQDPGMELHLIHYSYGVNSTEKGDLSSESTVSRIRTEHFPLTLESARPSHTSQYLCASSGRLSTDTQYFGPGTRLTVL.

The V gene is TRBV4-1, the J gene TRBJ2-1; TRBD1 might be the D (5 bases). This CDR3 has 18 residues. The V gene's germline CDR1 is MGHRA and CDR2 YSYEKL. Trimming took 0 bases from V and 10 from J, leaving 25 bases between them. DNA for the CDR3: TGCGCCAGCAGCCAAGATGAGGCAAACCGGTTTTGGGCAGGGGAGCAGTTCTTC. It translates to CASSQDEANRFWAGEQFF.

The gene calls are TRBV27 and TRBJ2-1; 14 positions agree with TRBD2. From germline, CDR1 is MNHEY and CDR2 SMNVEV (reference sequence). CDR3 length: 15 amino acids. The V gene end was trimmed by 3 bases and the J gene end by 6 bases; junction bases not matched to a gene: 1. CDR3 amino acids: CASSFGTSGSNEQFF. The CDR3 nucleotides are TGTGCCAGCAGTTTTGGGACTAGCGGGAGCAATGAGCAGTTCTTC.

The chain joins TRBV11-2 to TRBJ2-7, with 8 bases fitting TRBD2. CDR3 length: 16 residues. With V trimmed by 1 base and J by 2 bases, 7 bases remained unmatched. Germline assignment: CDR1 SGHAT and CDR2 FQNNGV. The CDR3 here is CASSLGPSGGAYEQYF. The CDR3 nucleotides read TGTGCCAGCAGCTTAGGCCCGTCGGGGGGGGCCTACGAGCAGTACTTC.

The CDR3, as DNA: TGTGCCAGCAGTCCCTTCCCTGGGCCCGATTACGAGCAGTACTTC. Translated, it gives CASSPFPGPDYEQYF. The rearrangement joins TRBV28 to TRBJ2-7; no firm D call. V lost 5 bases, J lost 4 bases, and 18 bases lay in between. This CDR3 has 15 residues. Germline V gene lookup returns CDR1 MDHEN and CDR2 SYDVKM.

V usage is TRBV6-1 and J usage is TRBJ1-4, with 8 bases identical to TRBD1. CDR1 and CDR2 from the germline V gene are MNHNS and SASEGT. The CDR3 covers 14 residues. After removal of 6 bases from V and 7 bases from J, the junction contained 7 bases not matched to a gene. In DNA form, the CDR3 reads TGTGCCAGCAGCCCTCACACAGGGGGTGAAAAACTGTTTTTT. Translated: CASSPHTGGEKLFF.

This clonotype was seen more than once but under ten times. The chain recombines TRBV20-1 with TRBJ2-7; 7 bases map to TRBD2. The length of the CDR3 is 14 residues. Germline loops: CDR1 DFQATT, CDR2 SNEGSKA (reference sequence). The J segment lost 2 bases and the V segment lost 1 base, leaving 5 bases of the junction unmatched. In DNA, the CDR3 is TGCAGTGCTAGAGGGCTAGCGGCCACCTACGAGCAGTACTTC. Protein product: CSARGLAATYEQYF.

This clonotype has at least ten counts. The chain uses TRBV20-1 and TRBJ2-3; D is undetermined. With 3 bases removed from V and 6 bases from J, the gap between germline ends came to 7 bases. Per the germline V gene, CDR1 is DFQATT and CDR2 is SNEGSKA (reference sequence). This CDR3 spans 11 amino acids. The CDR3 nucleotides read TGCAGTGCTAGCTTCCAGGATACGCAGTATTTT. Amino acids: CSASFQDTQYF.

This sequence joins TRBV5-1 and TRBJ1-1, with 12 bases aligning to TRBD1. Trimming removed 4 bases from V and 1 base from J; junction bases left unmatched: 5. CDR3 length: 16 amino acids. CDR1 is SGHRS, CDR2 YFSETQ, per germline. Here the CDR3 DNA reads TGCGCCAGCAGCCTGGGACAGGGGGCGAGGAACACTGAAGCTTTCTTT. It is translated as CASSLGQGARNTEAFF.

CDR3 loop: CASSQGTSGKTYEQYF. The CDR3 nucleotides read TGTGCCAGCAGCCAAGGGACTAGCGGGAAGACCTACGAGCAGTACTTC. V and J are TRBV7-2 and TRBJ2-7, with 13 bases lining up with TRBD2. Germline assignment: CDR1 SGHTA and CDR2 FQGNSA. The CDR3 has 16 amino acids. V shed 5 bases, J shed 2 bases, and the junction held 6 bases outside the gene matches.

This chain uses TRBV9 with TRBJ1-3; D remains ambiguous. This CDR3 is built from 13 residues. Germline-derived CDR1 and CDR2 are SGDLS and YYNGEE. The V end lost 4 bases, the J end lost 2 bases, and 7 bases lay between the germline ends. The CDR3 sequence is CASSPPAGNTIYF. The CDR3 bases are TGTGCCAGCAGCCCCCCGGCTGGAAACACCATATATTTT.

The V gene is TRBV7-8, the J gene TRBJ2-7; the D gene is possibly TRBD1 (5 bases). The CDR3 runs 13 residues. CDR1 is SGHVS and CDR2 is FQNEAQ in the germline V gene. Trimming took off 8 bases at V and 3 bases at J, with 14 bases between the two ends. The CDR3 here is CASSLDNNYEQYF. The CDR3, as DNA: TGTGCCAGCTCCTTGGACAACAACTACGAGCAGTACTTC. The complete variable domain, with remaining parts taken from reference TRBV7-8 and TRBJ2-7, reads GAGVSQSPRYKVAKRGQDVALRCDPISGHVSLFWYQQALGQGPEFLTYFQNEAQLDKSGLPSDRFFAERPEGSVSTLKIQRTQQEDSAVYLCASSLDNNYEQYFGPGTRLTVT.

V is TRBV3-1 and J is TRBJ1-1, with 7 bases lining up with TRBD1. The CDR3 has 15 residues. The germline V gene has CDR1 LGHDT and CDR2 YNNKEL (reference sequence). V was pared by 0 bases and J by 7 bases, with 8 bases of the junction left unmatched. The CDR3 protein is CASSQEGADRDEAFF. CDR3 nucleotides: TGTGCCAGCAGCCAAGAGGGGGCTGACAGGGATGAAGCTTTCTTT.